The T cell receptor (beta chain) described here comes from a study of siplizumab effects on memory and regulatory T cells. Regarding the study as a whole: Unstimulated subsets captured only a minor fraction of alloreactive clones. Alloreactive sequences tracing back to unstimulated CD4+ memory cells fell significantly with siplizumab.

Clones were sequenced by immunoSEQ multiplex PCR, and TCRdb holds only the in-frame ones, with some missing. Of 99,000 or so clones in the sample, about 95% were seen once. Germline V CDR1 and CDR2: SGHDT, YYEEEE. The CDR3 length is 16 residues. Trimming stripped 1 base from V and 5 bases from J, with 19 bases between. A remark on this clone: Its antigen remains unidentified.

This receptor was identified in a human donor in good health. V is TRBV5-6 and J is TRBJ2-7; tentative D call: TRBD2 (5 bases). The sample taken for sequencing was non-Treg CD4+ T cells sorted from blood. The DNA for the CDR3 is TGTGCCAGCAGCTTGAAGGCCGGGATGACTCGGAACGAGCAGTACTTC. Its protein product is CASSLKAGMTRNEQYF.